The source of this T cell receptor beta chain is a study of cytomegalovirus exposure and HLA in healthy donors. The CDR3 runs to 14 residues. Trimming pared 4 bases from V and 4 bases from J, leaving 14 bases between. Per germline, CDR1 GTSNPN and CDR2 SVGIG (reference sequence). The PCR had 60 Vbeta and 13 Jbeta primers. Only in-frame clones appear in the TCRdb table, and some are missing; sequencing was by immunoSEQ multiplex PCR. The sample table sets out about 150,000 clones. What was sequenced was PBMCs. The chain combines TRBV30 with TRBJ1-5, with D maybe TRBD1 (6 bases). The origin of this receptor is a woman aged 50 to 60 in good health and CMV-seronegative. CDR3 nucleotide sequence: TGTGCCTGGAATGAAGGACAGCTAAATCAGCCCCAGCATTTT. Protein product: CAWNEGQLNQPQHF.